Here is one TCR beta chain with its context. Its antigen is as yet unknown. The sample belongs to a study of chemoradiotherapy in HPV16-positive cancers. TCRdb's copy holds only in-frame clones and misses some; the assay was immunoSEQ multiplex PCR. The sample consists of fewer than 20,000 clones, roughly 79% of them appearing once. Overall study results and limits: During treatment, candidate HPV-specific clones and E7-related motifs expanded in tumor. For HPV16-positive patients, expanding HPV-responsive T cells associated with longer recurrence-free survival.

CDR3 length equals 15 residues. V lost 4 bases and J 4 bases, leaving 15 bases between the germline ends. CDR1 is LGHNA, CDR2 YSLEER, per germline. The TCR sequence derives from a human donor with HPV-associated anogenital cancer. The material was obtained from a patient who underwent chemoradiotherapy. The chain carries TRBV4-3 and TRBJ2-3; the D call may be TRBD1 or TRBD2 (5 bases each). CDR3 region: CASSRIQGAADTQYF. The DNA for the CDR3 is TGCGCCAGCAGCCGTATCCAGGGAGCGGCAGATACGCAGTATTTT.